This TCR beta chain emerged from a study of beta chain features in type 1 diabetes. Findings of the study overall: Shorter templates might be favored by PCR, equally in patients and controls.

Germline loops: CDR1 SGHDN, CDR2 FVKESK. This CDR3 comprises 16 residues. The investigators reverse transcribed all of the isolated RNA, so they sequenced expressed TCRB transcripts. Produced via immunoSEQ multiplex PCR; TCRdb's table is partial and in-frame only. The data contain roughly 500,000 clones, around 30% of them singletons. This clone was seen just once. Its matching antigen is unknown. Relative to the germline gene, one junction end is altered; a read error may explain this. The sequence was collected from a man aged 18-30 years in good health. The chain recombines TRBV14 with TRBJ2-6; no firm D call. The specimen sequenced was naive CD4+ T cells from blood. The CDR3: CARSHAVSSGANVLTF. Here the CDR3 DNA reads TGTGCCCGCAGCCACGCTGTAAGCTCTGGGGCCAACGTCCTGACTTTC.